This T cell receptor (beta chain) comes out of a study of metastatic and nonmetastatic thyroid tumors (dated by TCRdb to the early 2020s). The study in broad terms: For patients with malignant and with benign thyroid disease, the researchers compared repertoires between peripheral blood samples and tumor or nodule tissue samples.

Overall study results and their limits: TCR beta diversity was reported as significantly higher in malignant tumors than in benign nodules, in both blood and tumor samples.

Receptor libraries were prepared by PCR. Sequencing was carried out with an Illumina HiSeq 4000. High-throughput sequencing was used to profile the TCR beta-chain CDR3 region of each patient. The original pipeline was this. A classifier to discriminate distant-metastatic papillary thyroid cancer patients was built from CDR3 differences across clinicopathological groups. To measure repertoire diversity the researchers used the Shannon index, while the Morisita-Horn index served to gauge how similar the tumor and blood repertoires were. The raw public reads went through TCRdb reprocessing: fastp at Q25, MiXCR clone calling, in-frame beta chains kept. The V and J calls were determined by TCRdb, not by the authors. Across this sample there are 43,000 or so clones, with approximately 26% seen only once. Roughly 3% of the sample rests with the top ten. This clone came up many times. Its target antigen remains unknown. No clone much larger than this one lies a single base away; base qualities are absent.

No treatment had been received by any patient before thyroid surgery. The study retrospectively analysed patient clinical samples collected from the early 2010s to the late 2010s using T-cell receptor beta sequencing. The CDR3 holds 14 amino acids from the cysteine to the phenylalanine. The sequence is cut down to CDR3 DNA, 42 bases in frame from base 1. The germline V gene (reference sequence) supplies CDR1 SEHNR and CDR2 FQNEAQ. The junction carries 13 bases between V and J, which are trimmed by 5 bases and 5 bases respectively. The clonotype originates from a male donor with papillary thyroid cancer or a benign thyroid nodule (not recorded which). Some clones in this sample may be carry-over from other donors' samples. The chain was built from TRBV7-9 and TRBJ1-5; the D segment could be TRBD1, given 6 matching bases. The sample comprised blood. The DNA is TGTGCCAGCAGCGGTGACAGGCGGGATCAGCCCCAGCATTTT. Its coded protein is CASSGDRRDQPQHF.